The source of this TCR beta chain is a study of Ad26.COV2.S vaccination and SARS-CoV-2 variants. Study-wide points: Placebo recipients trailed vaccine recipients in spike-specific TCR breadth.

With regard to this clone: Antigen: not known.

The sample's treatment: 19 received Ad26.COV2.S at low or high dose, single or two shots; about five received placebo; per-sample allocation not given. Sampling happened 63 days after the first vaccine or placebo injection. The donor was a Boston adult aged 18-55 years. The administered vaccine (an Ad26 vector) expressed Wuhan-strain SARS-CoV-2 spike. Germline V gene data show CDR1 as SNHLY and CDR2 as FYNNEI. The V and J ends lost 4 bases and 5 bases, in that order; junction bases with no gene match: 6. The CDR3 runs 15 residues. Clones were read by immunoSEQ multiplex PCR, and TCRdb kept only the in-frame ones, dropping some. This sample carries more than 300,000 clones, around 83% of them seen once, and the ten largest clones take roughly 2.1%.

This clonotype was sampled from a person aged 18-60 years who received the Ad26.COV2.S COVID-19 vaccine or a placebo. This chain joins TRBV2 and TRBJ2-1; 9 bases are a match to TRBD2. The sample here was peripheral blood, taken in a trial of Ad26.COV2.S vaccine versus placebo. This CDR3 is CASSVGTSFHNEQFF. CDR3 sequence (DNA): TGTGCCAGCAGTGTAGGGACTAGCTTCCACAATGAGCAGTTCTTC.